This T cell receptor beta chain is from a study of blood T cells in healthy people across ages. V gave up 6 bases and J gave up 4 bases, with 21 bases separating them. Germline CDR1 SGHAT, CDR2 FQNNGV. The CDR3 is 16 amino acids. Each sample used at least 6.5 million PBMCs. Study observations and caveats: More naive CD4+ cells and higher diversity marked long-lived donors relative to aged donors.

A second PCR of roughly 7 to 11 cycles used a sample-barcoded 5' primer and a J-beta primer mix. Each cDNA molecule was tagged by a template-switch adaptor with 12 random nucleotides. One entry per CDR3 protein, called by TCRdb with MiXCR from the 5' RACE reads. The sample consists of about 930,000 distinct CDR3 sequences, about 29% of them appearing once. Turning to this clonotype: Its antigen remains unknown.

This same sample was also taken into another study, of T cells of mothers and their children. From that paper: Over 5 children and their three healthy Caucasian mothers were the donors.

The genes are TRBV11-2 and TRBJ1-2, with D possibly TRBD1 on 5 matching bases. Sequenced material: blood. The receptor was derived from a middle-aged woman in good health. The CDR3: CASSLNGATWGYGYTF. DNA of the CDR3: TGTGCCAGCAGTCTCAATGGGGCAACATGGGGCTATGGCTACACCTTC. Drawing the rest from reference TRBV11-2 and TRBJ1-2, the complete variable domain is EAGVAQSPRYKIIEKRQSVAFWCNPISGHATLYWYQQILGQGPKLLIQFQNNGVVDDSQLPKDRFSAERLKGVDSTLKIQPAKLEDSAVYLCASSLNGATWGYGYTFGSGTRLTVV.